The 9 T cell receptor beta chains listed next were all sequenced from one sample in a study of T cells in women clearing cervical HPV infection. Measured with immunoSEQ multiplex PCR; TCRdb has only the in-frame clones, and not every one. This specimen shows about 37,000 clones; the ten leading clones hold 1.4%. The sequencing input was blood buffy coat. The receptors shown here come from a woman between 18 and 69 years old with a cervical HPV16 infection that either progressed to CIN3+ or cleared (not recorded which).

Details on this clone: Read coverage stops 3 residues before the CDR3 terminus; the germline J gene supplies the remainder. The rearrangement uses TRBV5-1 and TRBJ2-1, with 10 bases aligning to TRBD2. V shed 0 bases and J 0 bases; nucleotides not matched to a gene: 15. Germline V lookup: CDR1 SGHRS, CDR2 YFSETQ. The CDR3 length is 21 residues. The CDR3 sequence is CASSLVPILAGAPSSYNEQFF. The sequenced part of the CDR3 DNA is TGCGCCAGCAGCTTGGTCCCAATCCTAGCGGGGGCGCCTAGCTCCTACAATGAG.

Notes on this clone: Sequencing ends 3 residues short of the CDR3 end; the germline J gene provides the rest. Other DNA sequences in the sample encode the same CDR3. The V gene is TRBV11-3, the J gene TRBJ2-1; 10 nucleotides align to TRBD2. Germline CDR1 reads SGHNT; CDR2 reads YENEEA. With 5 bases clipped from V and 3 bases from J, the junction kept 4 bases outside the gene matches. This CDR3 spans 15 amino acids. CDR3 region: CASSLTSGDYNEQFF. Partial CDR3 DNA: TGTGCCAGCAGCCTTACTAGCGGGGACTACAATGAG.

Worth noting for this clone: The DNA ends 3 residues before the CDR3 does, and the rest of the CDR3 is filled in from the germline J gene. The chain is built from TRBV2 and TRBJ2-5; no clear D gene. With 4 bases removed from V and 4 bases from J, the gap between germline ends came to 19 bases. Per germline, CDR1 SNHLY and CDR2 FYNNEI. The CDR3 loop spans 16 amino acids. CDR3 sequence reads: CASSGRLGQYPETQYF. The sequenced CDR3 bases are TGTGCCAGCAGTGGGAGACTGGGTCAGTATCCAGAGACC.

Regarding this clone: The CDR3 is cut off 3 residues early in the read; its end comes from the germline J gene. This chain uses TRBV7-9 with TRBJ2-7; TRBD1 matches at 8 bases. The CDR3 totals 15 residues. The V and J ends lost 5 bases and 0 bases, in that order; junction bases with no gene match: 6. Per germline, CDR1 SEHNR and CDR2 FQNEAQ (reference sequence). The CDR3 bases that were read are TGTGCCAGCAGCCTAGGACAGGGATCCTCCTACGAG. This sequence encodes CASSLGQGSSYE. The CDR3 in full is CASSLGQGSSYEQYF.

CDR3 sequence: CAWSVLGANVLFF. The covered CDR3 bases are TGTGCCTGGAGTGTACTGGGGGCCAACGTG. The chain carries TRBV30 and TRBJ2-2; D perhaps matches TRBD1 (6 bases). The read is 3 residues too short to cover the CDR3 end, so that end is filled in from the germline J gene. Germline V gene sequence: CDR1 GTSNPN, CDR2 SVGIG (reference sequence). This CDR3 is 13 amino acids long.

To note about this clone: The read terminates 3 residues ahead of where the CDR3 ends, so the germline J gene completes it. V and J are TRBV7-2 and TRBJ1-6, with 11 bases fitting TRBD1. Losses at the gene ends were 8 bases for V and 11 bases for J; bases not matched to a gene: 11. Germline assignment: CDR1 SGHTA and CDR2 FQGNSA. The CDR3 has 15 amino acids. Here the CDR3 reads CASAITGTGGPPLHF. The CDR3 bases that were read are TGTGCCAGCGCAATTACCGGGACAGGGGGACCACCC.

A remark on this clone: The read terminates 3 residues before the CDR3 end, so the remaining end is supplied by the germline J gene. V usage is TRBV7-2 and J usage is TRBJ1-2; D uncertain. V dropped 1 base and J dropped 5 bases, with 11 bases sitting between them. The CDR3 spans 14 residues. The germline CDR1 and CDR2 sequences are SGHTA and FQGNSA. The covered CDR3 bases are TGTGCCAGCAGCTTAGGGTCGGGGAAGTATGGC. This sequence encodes CASSLGSGKYG. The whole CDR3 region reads CASSLGSGKYGYTF.

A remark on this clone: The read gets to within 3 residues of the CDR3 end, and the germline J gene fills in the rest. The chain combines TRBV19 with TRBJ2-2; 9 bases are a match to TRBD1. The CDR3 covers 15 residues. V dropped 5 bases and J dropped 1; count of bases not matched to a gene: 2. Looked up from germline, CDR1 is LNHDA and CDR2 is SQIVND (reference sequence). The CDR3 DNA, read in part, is TGTGCCAGTAGTCCGGGACAGGGGAACACCGGGGAG. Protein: CASSPGQGNTGE. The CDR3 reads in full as CASSPGQGNTGELFF.

The CDR3 DNA, read in part, is TGTGCCAGCAGCTTAATCTCCAGGGGAGCCGGGGAG. It is translated as CASSLISRGAGE. The entire CDR3 reads CASSLISRGAGELFF. The chain links TRBV7-3 to TRBJ2-2, with D possibly being TRBD1 (6 bases). The read halts 3 residues ahead of the CDR3 end, with the missing end drawn from the germline J gene. Per the germline V gene, CDR1 is SGHTA and CDR2 is FQGTGA. The V end was cut by 1 base, the J end by 6 bases, with 12 bases between. The CDR3 runs to 15 residues.